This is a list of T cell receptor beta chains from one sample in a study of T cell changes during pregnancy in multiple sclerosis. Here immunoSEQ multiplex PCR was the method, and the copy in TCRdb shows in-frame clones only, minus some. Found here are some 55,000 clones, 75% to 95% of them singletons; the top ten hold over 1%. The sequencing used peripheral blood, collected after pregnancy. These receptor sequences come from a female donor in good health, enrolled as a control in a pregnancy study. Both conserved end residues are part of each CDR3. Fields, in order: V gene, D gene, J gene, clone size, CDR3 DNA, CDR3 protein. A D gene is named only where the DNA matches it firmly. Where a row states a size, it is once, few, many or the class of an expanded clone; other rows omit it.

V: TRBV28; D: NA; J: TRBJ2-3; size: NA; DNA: TGTGCCAGCAGTAGCAACACAGATACGCAGTATTTT; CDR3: CASSSNTDTQYF
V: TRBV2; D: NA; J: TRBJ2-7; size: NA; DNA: TGTGCCAGCAGCCAACAGTCCTCCTACGAGCAGTACTTC; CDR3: CASSQQSSYEQYF
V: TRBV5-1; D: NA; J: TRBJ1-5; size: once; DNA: TGCGCCAGCAGCCCGTCCGGTAATCAGCCCCAGCATTTT; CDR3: CASSPSGNQPQHF
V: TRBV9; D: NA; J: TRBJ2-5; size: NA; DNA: TGTGCCAGCAGCTCATCCCTGGGGGCCCCGAACCCCAAAGAGACCCAGTACTTC; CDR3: CASSSSLGAPNPKETQYF
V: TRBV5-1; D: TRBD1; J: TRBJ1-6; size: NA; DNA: TGCGCCAGCAGCTCGGGATATCAGGGGGATTCACCCCTCCACTTT; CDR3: CASSSGYQGDSPLHF
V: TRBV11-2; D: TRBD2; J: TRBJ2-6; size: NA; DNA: TGTGCCAGCAGCCGGGTTAGCGGGAGAGCTGGGGCCAACGTCCTGACTTTC; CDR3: CASSRVSGRAGANVLTF
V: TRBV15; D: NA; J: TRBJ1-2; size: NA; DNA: TGTGCCACCAGCAGAGATCGGGTTGTCGGATTCTATGGCTACACCTTC; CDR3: CATSRDRVVGFYGYTF
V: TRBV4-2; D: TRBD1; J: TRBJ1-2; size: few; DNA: TGTGCCAGCAGCCAAGAGGCGGGACAGGTGACCGATGGCTACACCTTC; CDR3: CASSQEAGQVTDGYTF
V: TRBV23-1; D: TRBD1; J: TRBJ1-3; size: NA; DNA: TGCGCCACGACAGGGGGGACAGGTGGAAACACCATATATTTT; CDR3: CATTGGTGGNTIYF
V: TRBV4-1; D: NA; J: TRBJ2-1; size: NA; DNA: TGCGCCAGCAGCCAAGGGCCACAGGGATATGAGCAGTTCTTC; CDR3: CASSQGPQGYEQFF
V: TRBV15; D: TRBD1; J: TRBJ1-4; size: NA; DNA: TGTGCCACCAGCAGAACCCCTCCGGGACAGGGTGGGGAAAAACTGTTTTTT; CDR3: CATSRTPPGQGGEKLFF
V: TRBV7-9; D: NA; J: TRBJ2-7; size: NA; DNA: TGTGCCAGCAGCTTAGCGATCGGTTACGAGCAGTACTTC; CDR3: CASSLAIGYEQYF
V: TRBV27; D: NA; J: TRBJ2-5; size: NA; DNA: TGTGCCAGCCGTTTTCACCAGTACCAAGAGACCCAGTACTTC; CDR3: CASRFHQYQETQYF
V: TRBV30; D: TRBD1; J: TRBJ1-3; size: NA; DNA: TGTGCCCGCAGGGACAGTGGAAACACCATATATTTT; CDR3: CARRDSGNTIYF
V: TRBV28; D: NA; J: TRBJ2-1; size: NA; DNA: TGTGCCAGCAGAAGGGGCAATGAGCAGTTCTTC; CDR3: CASRRGNEQFF
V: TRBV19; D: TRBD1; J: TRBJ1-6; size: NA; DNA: TGTGCCAGTAGCTGGGACAGGGCCGGTAATTCACCCCTCCACTTT; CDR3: CASSWDRAGNSPLHF
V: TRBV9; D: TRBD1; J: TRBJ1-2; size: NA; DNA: TGTGCCAGCAGCACCGCAGGGGGGACCAGAAACTATGGCTACACCTTC; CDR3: CASSTAGGTRNYGYTF
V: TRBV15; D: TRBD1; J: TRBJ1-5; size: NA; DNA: TGTGCCACCAGCAGAGATCCCGGGACAGCTAATAGCAATCAGCCCCAGCATTTT; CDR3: CATSRDPGTANSNQPQHF
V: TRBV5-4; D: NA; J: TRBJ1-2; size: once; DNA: TGTGCCAGCAGCTTTGCGGGCACGGACTATGGCTACACCTTC; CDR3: CASSFAGTDYGYTF
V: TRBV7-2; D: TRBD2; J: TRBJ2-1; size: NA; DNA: TGTGCCAGCAGCTTAGACGGGGGGGGTCACAATGAGCAGTTCTTC; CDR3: CASSLDGGGHNEQFF
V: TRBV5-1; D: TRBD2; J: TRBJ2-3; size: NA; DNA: TGCGCCAGCAGCTTGGCGACTAGCGGGCCCTGGGGTACGCAGTATTTT; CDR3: CASSLATSGPWGTQYF
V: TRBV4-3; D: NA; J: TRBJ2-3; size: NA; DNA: TGCGCCAGCAGCCAAGATCTGGGGGCATCGGGCACAGATACGCAGTATTTT; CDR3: CASSQDLGASGTDTQYF
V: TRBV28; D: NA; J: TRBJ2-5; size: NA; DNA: TGTGCCAGCAGTTTTCTCCATTCCGGTCAGACCCAGTACTTC; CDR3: CASSFLHSGQTQYF
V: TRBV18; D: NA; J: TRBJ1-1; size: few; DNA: TGTGCCAGCTCACCCTCACGGGACACTGAAGCTTTCTTT; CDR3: CASSPSRDTEAFF
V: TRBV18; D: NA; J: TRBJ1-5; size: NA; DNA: TGTGCCAGCTCAAACCAGGGGTCTCGGCCCCAGCATTTT; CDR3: CASSNQGSRPQHF
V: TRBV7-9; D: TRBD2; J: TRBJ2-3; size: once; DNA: TGTGCCAGCAGCCCGGGACGGGGGGGCGGGGATACGCAGTATTTT; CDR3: CASSPGRGGGDTQYF
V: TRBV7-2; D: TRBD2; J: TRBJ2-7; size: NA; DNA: TGTGCCAGCAGCCCCGGACTAGCTTGGCACGAGCAGTACTTC; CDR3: CASSPGLAWHEQYF
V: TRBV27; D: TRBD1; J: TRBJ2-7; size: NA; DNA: TGTGCCAGCAGTCCAGGGACAGGACCCTACGAGCAGTACTTC; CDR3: CASSPGTGPYEQYF
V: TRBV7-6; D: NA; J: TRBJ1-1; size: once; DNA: TGTGCCAGCAGCTTAGCATCGGGGAACACTGAAGCTTTCTTT; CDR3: CASSLASGNTEAFF
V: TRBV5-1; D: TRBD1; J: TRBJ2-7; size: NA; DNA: TGCGCCAGCAGCATGACAGGGCCCCTCTCCTACGAGCAGTACTTC; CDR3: CASSMTGPLSYEQYF
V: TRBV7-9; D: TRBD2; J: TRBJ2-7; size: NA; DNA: TGTGCCAGCAGCTTAGGGGTAAGCGGGAGGAGCTACGAGCAGTACTTC; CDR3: CASSLGVSGRSYEQYF
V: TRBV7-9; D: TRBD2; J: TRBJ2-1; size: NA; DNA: TGTGCCAGCAGCCGGGACTATCACACCTACAATGAGCAGTTCTTC; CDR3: CASSRDYHTYNEQFF
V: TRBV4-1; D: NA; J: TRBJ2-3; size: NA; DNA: TGCGCCAGCAGCCGCCTGGGCGGGGCTGGGACAGATACGCAGTATTTT; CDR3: CASSRLGGAGTDTQYF
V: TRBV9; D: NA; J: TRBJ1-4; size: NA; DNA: TGTGCCAGCAGCGGCGACAGGTATAATGAAAAACTGTTTTTT; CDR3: CASSGDRYNEKLFF
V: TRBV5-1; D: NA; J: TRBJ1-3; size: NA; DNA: TGCGCCAGCAGTCGGGACACTGACTCTGGAAACACCATATATTTT; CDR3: CASSRDTDSGNTIYF
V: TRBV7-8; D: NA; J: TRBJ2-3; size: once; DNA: TGTGCCAGCAGCCCCCAAGATACGCAGTATTTT; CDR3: CASSPQDTQYF
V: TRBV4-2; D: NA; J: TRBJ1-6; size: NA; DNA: TGTGCCAGCAGCCTCACGAGGCCGGGAAATAATTCACCCCTCCACTTT; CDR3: CASSLTRPGNNSPLHF
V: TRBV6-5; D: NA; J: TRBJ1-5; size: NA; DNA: TGTGCCAGCACTTCGGGGGAGGTGGGCCAGCCCCAGCATTTT; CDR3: CASTSGEVGQPQHF
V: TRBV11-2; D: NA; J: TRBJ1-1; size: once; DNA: TGTGCCAGCAGCTTAGCGGGGGGGAACACTGAAGCTTTCTTT; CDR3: CASSLAGGNTEAFF
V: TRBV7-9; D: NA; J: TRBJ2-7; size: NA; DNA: TGTGCCAGCAGCTCCCGGACAGCCTACGAGCAGTACTTC; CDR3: CASSSRTAYEQYF
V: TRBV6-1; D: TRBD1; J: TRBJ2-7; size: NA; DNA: TGTGCCAGCAGTGTTTGGACAGGGGGCTACGAGCAGTACTTC; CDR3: CASSVWTGGYEQYF
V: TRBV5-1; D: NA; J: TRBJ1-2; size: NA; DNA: TGCGCCAGCAGCTTCACAGAAGGCTATGGCTACACCTTC; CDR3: CASSFTEGYGYTF
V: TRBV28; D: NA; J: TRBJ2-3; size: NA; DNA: TGTGCCAGCAGGTTCCTAGGGCAGGGTGTGGCAGATACGCAGTATTTT; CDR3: CASRFLGQGVADTQYF
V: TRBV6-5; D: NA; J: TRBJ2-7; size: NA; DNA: TGTGCCAGCAGAACACAAGGCAGGGTCGGCGAGCAGTACTTC; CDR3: CASRTQGRVGEQYF
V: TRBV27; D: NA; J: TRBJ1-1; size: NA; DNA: TGTGCCAGCAGTTTCTCCCCGTCCAGGCGGGGAGGAGAAGCTTTCTTT; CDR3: CASSFSPSRRGGEAFF
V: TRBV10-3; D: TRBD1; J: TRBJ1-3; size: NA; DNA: TGTGCCATCGGGACAGGGAACCCGGTTAACCCTGGAAACACCATATATTTT; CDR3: CAIGTGNPVNPGNTIYF
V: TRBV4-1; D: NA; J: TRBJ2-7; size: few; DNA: TGCGCCAGCAGCCAAGTTCCTTCCTACGAGCAGTACTTC; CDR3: CASSQVPSYEQYF
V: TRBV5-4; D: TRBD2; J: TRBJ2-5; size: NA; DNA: TGTGCCAGCAGCTCCGGGGCTAGCGGGGGGGCCCGGGAGACCCAGTACTTC; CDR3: CASSSGASGGARETQYF
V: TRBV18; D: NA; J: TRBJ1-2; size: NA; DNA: TGTGCCAGCTCACCACCCTCCCAGGGTGGTGGCTACACCTTC; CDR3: CASSPPSQGGGYTF
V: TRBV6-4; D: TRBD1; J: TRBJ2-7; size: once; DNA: TGTGCCAGCAGTATACCCCCTCGAAGGGGGCATACCTACGAGCAGTACTTC; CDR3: CASSIPPRRGHTYEQYF
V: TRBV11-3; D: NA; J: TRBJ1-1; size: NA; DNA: TGTGCCAGCAGCTCCTCTATGAACACTGAAGCTTTCTTT; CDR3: CASSSSMNTEAFF
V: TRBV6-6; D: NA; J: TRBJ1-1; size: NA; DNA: TGTGCCAGCAGTTACTTTGCAGGGGCGAACACTGAAGCTTTCTTT; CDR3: CASSYFAGANTEAFF